This T cell receptor (beta chain) was recovered during a study of control samples from healthy donors and cancer patients. The table came from immunoSEQ multiplex PCR; TCRdb's copy has only in-frame clones and leaves some out. The sample holds 150,000 or so clones, 90% to 95% seen once. Germline V gene sequence: CDR1 MNHNY, CDR2 SVGAGI (reference sequence). V lost 0 bases and J lost 9, with 17 bases in between. This CDR3 comprises 16 residues. The sequence came from a woman in her thirties in good health. V is TRBV6-6 and J is TRBJ2-2; D perhaps matches TRBD2 (6 bases). Material: blood. In nucleotides, the CDR3 is TGTGCCAGCAGTTACTCTAGCGGCGGGGAGGACCGGGAGCTGTTTTTT. Protein sequence: CASSYSSGGEDRELFF.